The source of this T cell receptor (beta chain) is a study of beta chain features in type 1 diabetes. For the study at large: The examined sorted cells totaled around 100 million across samples. Whole-study findings and limits: The naive, central memory and Treg TCRB repertoires showed an apparent similarity that was greater among patients than among healthy donors. TCRB CDR3s from Type 1 diabetes patients were moderately but significantly shorter in all four CD4+ subsets.

As concerns this clone: As yet, its antigen is unknown.

The entirety of the isolated RNA underwent reverse transcription, so expressed TCRB transcripts were sequenced. Only in-frame clones appear in the TCRdb table, and some are missing; sequencing was by immunoSEQ multiplex PCR. The sample lists hundreds of thousands of clones; more than 12% were seen once. Germline V gene sequence: CDR1 ENHRY, CDR2 SYGVKD. V lost 6 bases to trimming and J lost 0 bases; unmatched junction nucleotides: 5. This CDR3 spans 15 amino acids. This TCR came from a man aged 18-30 years with type 1 diabetes. The chain carries TRBV10-3 and TRBJ2-7; TRBD1 matches at 10 bases. The sample taken for sequencing was naive CD4+ T cells from blood. The CDR3 here is CAIRPGQGRSYEQYF. CDR3 DNA: TGTGCCATCAGGCCGGGACAGGGGCGCTCCTACGAGCAGTACTTC.